Following are 26 T cell receptor beta chains from one sample sequenced in a study of blood T cell repertoires in COVID-19. Measured with immunoSEQ multiplex PCR; TCRdb has only the in-frame clones, and not every one. The sample holds some 340,000 clones; 75% to 90% are singletons and the top ten take about 5.4%. Material for sequencing was PBMCs or T cells enriched from blood (not recorded which). Every receptor here comes from a woman in her 50s who had recovered from COVID-19.

The chain joins TRBV11-2 to TRBJ2-3, with D tentatively TRBD2 (6 bases). From germline, CDR1 is SGHAT and CDR2 FQNNGV. This CDR3 region has 15 residues. The germline V and J ends were trimmed by 5 bases and 6 bases, with 18 bases remaining between them. Written as DNA, the CDR3 is TGTGCCAGCAGCCCGGGACTGCAGGTGGGGGATACGCAGTATTTT. Protein product: CASSPGLQVGDTQYF.

This clone was detected only a few times. This specimen includes other DNA sequences encoding the same CDR3. This rearrangement joins TRBV7-2 to TRBJ1-5, with a weak D call TRBD1 (5 bases). V lost 0 bases and J lost 6, with 6 bases in between. Germline V gene data show CDR1 as SGHTA and CDR2 as FQGNSA. The CDR3 length is 13 residues. The DNA of the CDR3 is TGTGCCAGCAGCTTAGCTCAGGGTCAGCCCCAGCATTTT. Protein product: CASSLAQGQPQHF.

The chain is built from TRBV5-1 and TRBJ2-7; 8 positions agree with TRBD2. After removal of 0 bases from V and 1 base from J, the junction contained 3 bases not matched to a gene. The CDR3 loop spans 15 amino acids. The germline gives CDR1 SGHRS, CDR2 YFSETQ. The CDR3 protein is CASSLAGTRSYEQYF. The CDR3 DNA reads as TGCGCCAGCAGCTTGGCCGGGACTAGGTCCTACGAGCAGTACTTC.

The V call is TRBV3-1 (or the pseudogene TRBV3-2), the J call TRBJ2-1, with D tentatively TRBD2 (6 bases). Per the germline V gene, CDR1 is LGHDT and CDR2 is YNNKEL (reference sequence). CDR3 length: 16 amino acids. Trimming removed 1 base at V and 0 bases at J, with 10 bases between. CDR3: CASSQVFGGSYNEQFF. CDR3 in DNA: TGTGCCAGCAGCCAAGTATTCGGGGGCTCCTACAATGAGCAGTTCTTC.

The chain links TRBV30 to TRBJ2-7; D may be TRBD2 (5 bases). The germline gives CDR1 GTSNPN, CDR2 SVGIG (reference sequence). Trimming took off 0 bases at V and 0 bases at J, with 12 bases between the two ends. This CDR3 spans 15 amino acids. The CDR3 nucleotides are TGTGCCTGGAGTGTAGGAGGTTTTTCCTCCTACGAGCAGTACTTC. This translates into CAWSVGGFSSYEQYF. The full variable domain, rest sourced from reference TRBV30 and TRBJ2-7, is SQTIHQWPATLVQPVGSPLSLECTVEGTSNPNLYWYRQAAGRGLQLLFYSVGIGQISSEVPQNLSASRPQDRQFILSSKKLLLSDSGFYLCAWSVGGFSSYEQYFGPGTRLTVT.

The chain has TRBV5-1 and TRBJ2-5, with D possibly TRBD2 on 5 matching bases. CDR3 length: 14 amino acids. Trimming removed 0 bases from V and 3 bases from J, with 9 bases in between. Germline V gene sequence: CDR1 SGHRS, CDR2 YFSETQ. The CDR3 DNA reads as TGCGCCAGCAGCTTGGCTCAGCGGAAAGAGACCCAGTACTTC. Translation: CASSLAQRKETQYF. Using reference TRBV5-1 and TRBJ2-5 for the parts outside the CDR3, the full variable domain is KAGVTQTPRYLIKTRGQQVTLSCSPISGHRSVSWYQQTPGQGLQFLFEYFSETQRNKGNFPGRFSGRQFSNSRSEMNVSTLELGDSALYLCASSLAQRKETQYFGPGTRLLVL.

The chain recombines TRBV9 with TRBJ2-1, with a possible D match to TRBD1 (6 bases). Looked up from germline, CDR1 is SGDLS and CDR2 is YYNGEE. Trimming cost V 4 bases and J 3 bases, with 11 bases left between them. The CDR3 runs 14 residues. As DNA, the CDR3 is TGTGCCAGCAGCCGAACAGGGAGCTACAATGAGCAGTTCTTC. Protein sequence: CASSRTGSYNEQFF.

The chain employs TRBV27 and TRBJ2-1, with a tentative D call TRBD2 (5 bases). The CDR3 is 14 amino acids. V lost 2 bases and J 13 bases, leaving 18 bases between the germline ends. Looked up from germline, CDR1 is MNHEY and CDR2 is SMNVEV (reference sequence). The CDR3 loop reads CASSLDYSLIVQFF. The CDR3, as DNA: TGTGCCAGCAGTTTAGACTATTCTCTTATCGTCCAGTTCTTC.

The chain recombines TRBV19 with TRBJ2-7; 9 bases map to TRBD1. In germline, CDR1 is LNHDA, CDR2 SQIVND (reference sequence). Germline trimming cut 8 bases from V and 4 bases from J; bases unmatched to any gene: 15. CDR3 length: 16 residues. The CDR3 reads CASSGQGIRDSYEQYF. The CDR3 DNA reads as TGTGCCAGTTCGGGACAGGGAATTAGGGATAGTTACGAGCAGTACTTC.

This chain connects TRBV6-1 to TRBJ1-1; D is undetermined. CDR1 is MNHNS and CDR2 is SASEGT in the germline V gene. The CDR3 is made up of 13 amino acids. V lost 1 base to trimming and J lost 3 bases, with 6 bases between them. The CDR3 spells CASSEGSDTEAFF. The CDR3 DNA follows: TGTGCCAGCAGTGAAGGCAGTGACACTGAAGCTTTCTTT.

The V and J genes are TRBV4-2 and TRBJ1-1, with D perhaps TRBD1 (5 bases). The CDR3 covers 15 residues. Germline V gene data show CDR1 as LGHNA and CDR2 as YNFKEQ. Trimming took 3 bases from V and 5 from J, leaving 16 bases between them. The DNA for the CDR3 is TGTGCCAGCAGCCAGGATTGGCAGGGAAAGACTGAAGCTTTCTTT. Translating gives CASSQDWQGKTEAFF.

This clone was observed once. The rearrangement links TRBV28 to TRBJ2-7; 9 nucleotides agree with TRBD1. Germline CDR1 is MDHEN and CDR2 is SYDVKM. The CDR3 covers 15 residues. V dropped 7 bases and J dropped 2; count of bases not matched to a gene: 9. The CDR3 loop is CASITVRDRAYEQYF. CDR3 nucleotides: TGTGCCAGCATCACGGTCCGGGACAGGGCCTACGAGCAGTACTTC. Using reference TRBV28 and TRBJ2-7 for the parts outside the CDR3, the full variable domain is DVKVTQSSRYLVKRTGEKVFLECVQDMDHENMFWYRQDPGLGLRLIYFSYDVKMKEKGDIPEGYSVSREKKERFSLILESASTNQTSMYLCASITVRDRAYEQYFGPGTRLTVT.

The genes are TRBV28 and TRBJ1-5; D possibly corresponds to TRBD1 (5 bases). Deletions cut 3 bases from V and 9 bases from J, with 15 bases between. The CDR3 is made up of 14 amino acids. In germline, CDR1 is MDHEN, CDR2 SYDVKM. CDR3 in amino acids: CASSLVGGSRPQHF. The CDR3 nucleotides are TGTGCCAGCAGTTTGGTGGGGGGTTCGCGGCCCCAGCATTTT.

This rearrangement joins TRBV11-2 to TRBJ2-3, with 7 bases fitting TRBD2. V gave up 1 base and J gave up 4 bases; unmatched junction bases: 8. This CDR3 has 16 amino acids. Germline CDR1 is SGHAT and CDR2 is FQNNGV. The CDR3 loop reads CASSLVLSAGADTQYF. Here the CDR3 DNA reads TGTGCCAGCAGCTTAGTTTTATCGGCGGGGGCAGATACGCAGTATTTT. Drawing the rest from reference TRBV11-2 and TRBJ2-3, the complete variable domain is EAGVAQSPRYKIIEKRQSVAFWCNPISGHATLYWYQQILGQGPKLLIQFQNNGVVDDSQLPKDRFSAERLKGVDSTLKIQPAKLEDSAVYLCASSLVLSAGADTQYFGPGTRLTVL.

The rearrangement uses TRBV6-6 and TRBJ1-2; the D gene is possibly TRBD1 (6 bases). Trimming removed 2 bases from V and 2 bases from J, with 15 bases in between. Germline loops: CDR1 MNHNY, CDR2 SVGAGI (reference sequence). This CDR3 has 16 residues. CDR3 coding DNA: TGTGCCAGCAGTTACCCGCAGGGGCCCTCAAACTATGGCTACACCTTC. It encodes CASSYPQGPSNYGYTF.

V usage is TRBV3-1 (or the pseudogene TRBV3-2) and J usage is TRBJ1-1; 7 bases line up with TRBD1. The CDR3 contains 16 residues. CDR1 is LGHDT, CDR2 YNNKEL, per germline (reference sequence). Unmatched junction bases numbered 6, after V lost 2 bases and J lost 0 bases. The CDR3 reads CASSQYTGAMNTEAFF. DNA for the CDR3: TGTGCCAGCAGCCAATATACAGGGGCCATGAACACTGAAGCTTTCTTT.

The rearrangement joins TRBV30 to TRBJ1-5; D is uncertain. Germline V gene sequence: CDR1 GTSNPN, CDR2 SVGIG (reference sequence). V dropped 5 bases and J dropped 3 bases, with 11 bases sitting between them. The CDR3 length is 13 residues. The CDR3 region is CAWGNRDNQPQHF. CDR3 sequence (DNA): TGTGCCTGGGGTAACAGAGACAATCAGCCCCAGCATTTT. Complete variable domain (other parts from reference TRBV30 and TRBJ1-5): SQTIHQWPATLVQPVGSPLSLECTVEGTSNPNLYWYRQAAGRGLQLLFYSVGIGQISSEVPQNLSASRPQDRQFILSSKKLLLSDSGFYLCAWGNRDNQPQHFGDGTRLSIL.

The chain is built from TRBV7-3 and TRBJ2-3, with TRBD2 as a possible D gene (5 bases). The CDR3 has 16 amino acids. With 2 bases removed from V and 0 bases from J, the gap between germline ends came to 12 bases. Germline V gene data show CDR1 as SGHTA and CDR2 as FQGTGA. CDR3 DNA sequence: TGTGCCAGCAGCTTAGGTGCGGGTCCGAGCACAGATACGCAGTATTTT. It translates to CASSLGAGPSTDTQYF.

The rearrangement joins TRBV29-1 to TRBJ2-1; 12 bases match TRBD2. The junction had 8 bases not matched to a gene; V was cut back by 6 bases and J by 2 bases. The CDR3 consists of 16 residues. CDR1 is SQVTM and CDR2 is ANQGSEA in the germline V gene. CDR3 DNA sequence: TGCAGCGTATCCGGGACTAGCGGGCCCACCTACAATGAGCAGTTCTTC. Protein: CSVSGTSGPTYNEQFF.

V gene TRBV27 combines with J gene TRBJ2-7; 10 bases are shared with TRBD1. This CDR3 is built from 16 residues. CDR1 is MNHEY and CDR2 is SMNVEV in the germline V gene (reference sequence). The V segment lost 2 bases and the J segment 4 bases; nucleotides outside the gene matches: 8. CDR3 sequence: CASSLVGGQGVYEQYF. As DNA, the CDR3 is TGTGCCAGCAGTTTAGTTGGTGGACAGGGGGTTTACGAGCAGTACTTC.

This clone appeared a few times. The J gene is TRBJ1-1, the V gene TRBV29-1; D call uncertain. The V end was cut by 5 bases, the J end by 7 bases, with 20 bases between. CDR3 length equals 14 residues. Germline V CDR1 and CDR2: SQVTM, ANQGSEA. The CDR3 reads CSVTGNSLTDEAFF. As DNA, the CDR3 is TGCAGCGTTACTGGCAATTCCCTCACAGATGAAGCTTTCTTT. The whole variable domain, remainder taken from reference TRBV29-1 and TRBJ1-1, is SAVISQKPSRDICQRGTSLTIQCQVDSQVTMMFWYRQQPGQSLTLIATANQGSEATYESGFVIDKFPISRPNLTFSTLTVSNMSPEDSSIYLCSVTGNSLTDEAFFGQGTRLTVV.

V usage is TRBV5-8 and J usage is TRBJ2-5, with a weak D call TRBD1 (5 bases). CDR1 and CDR2 from the germline V gene are SGHTS and YDEGEE. This CDR3 contains 16 residues. V lost 0 bases to trimming and J lost 7 bases, with 19 bases between them. Here the CDR3 DNA reads TGTGCCAGCAGCTTGGCCCCTGGACATTTGCAGCCGACCCAGTACTTC. This encodes CASSLAPGHLQPTQYF.

The chain carries TRBV30 and TRBJ2-7, with 9 positions matching TRBD2. Per germline, CDR1 GTSNPN and CDR2 SVGIG (reference sequence). Unmatched junction bases numbered 5, after V lost 1 base and J lost 1 base. CDR3 size: 15 residues. CDR3 nucleotides: TGTGCCTGGAGTGGCGGACTAGCGAGATCCTACGAGCAGTACTTC. Amino acid sequence: CAWSGGLARSYEQYF.

V usage is TRBV6-5 and J usage is TRBJ1-2; unclear D gene. This CDR3 has 14 residues. Germline V CDR1 and CDR2: MNHEY, SVGAGI. Trimming took off 0 bases at V and 3 bases at J, with 8 bases between the two ends. Here the CDR3 reads CASSYSVRDYGYTF. The CDR3 nucleotides are TGTGCCAGCAGTTACTCCGTTCGGGACTATGGCTACACCTTC.

This chain links TRBV6-2 or TRBV6-3 with TRBJ2-1, with 10 bases fitting TRBD1. V gave up 4 bases and J gave up 6 bases; unmatched junction bases: 12. In germline, CDR1 is MNHEY, CDR2 SVGEGT. The CDR3 extends over 17 amino acids. In DNA, the CDR3 is TGTGCCAGCAGTTCTACCAAGAGGACAGGGGGGGTCAATGAGCAGTTCTTC. Amino acids: CASSSTKRTGGVNEQFF.

The genes are TRBV29-1 and TRBJ1-2; 8 bases are a match to TRBD1. V trimming: 7 bases; J trimming: 8 bases; junction bases outside the gene matches: 15. The CDR3 covers 14 residues. CDR1 and CDR2 from the germline V gene are SQVTM and ANQGSEA. CDR3 DNA: TGCAGCGCCGACCGACAGGGGAGAGTCAACGGCTACACCTTC. Its translation is CSADRQGRVNGYTF.